This T cell receptor (beta chain) was identified in a study of a mutant IDH1 vaccine in newly diagnosed glioma. Time point specified: baseline, week 1 (first vaccination visit). The treatment denotes: pre-vaccination baseline after standard-of-care therapy. Points from the study as a whole: Immune responses induced by the vaccine were seen in just over 90% of patients, spanning multiple MHC alleles.

The CDR3 is 13 residues long. Germline trimming cut 6 bases from V and 4 bases from J; bases unmatched to any gene: 4. Germline loops: CDR1 MDHEN, CDR2 SYDVKM. Comments on this clone: Antigen specificity is unknown.

Assay: immunoSEQ multiplex PCR; the TCRdb copy retains only in-frame clones and omits some. This sample has about 38,000 clones, with more than 90% found just once. The chain has TRBV28 and TRBJ1-2, with 8 bases lining up with TRBD1. Sequencing used PBMCs, obtained from a glioma patient treated with radiotherapy, temozolomide or both. The receptor was isolated from a young man with glioma. CDR3 sequence reads: CASSVTGVYGYTF. CDR3 sequence (DNA): TGTGCCAGCAGCGTGACAGGGGTCTATGGCTACACCTTC.